These T cell receptor beta chains were read from a single sample in a study of memory CD4+ T cells and cytomegalovirus serostatus. TCRdb's copy holds only in-frame clones and misses some; the assay was immunoSEQ multiplex PCR. The sample records tens of thousands of clones, 82% being singletons. Input material: memory CD4+ T cells from blood. The receptors derive from an adult in good health and CMV-seronegative. Each CDR3 is given with its conserved first and last residue. D genes are given only for firm matches. Part of the rows lack a size; the others show once, few, many or a class for expanded clones.

CDR3 protein: CASSVGEVMGTLHF
CDR3 DNA: TGTGCCAGCAGCGTAGGGGAGGTTATGGGCACCCTCCACTTT
V gene: TRBV9
J gene: TRBJ1-6
D gene: .
clone size: once

CDR3 protein: CASSEGRISSGNTIYF
CDR3 DNA: TGTGCCAGCAGTGAGGGCAGGATCAGCTCTGGAAACACCATATATTTT
V gene: TRBV6-1
J gene: TRBJ1-3
D gene: .
clone size: once

CDR3 protein: CASSEWGQGTNTIYF
CDR3 DNA: TGTGCCAGCAGTGAATGGGGACAGGGTACAAACACCATATATTTT
V gene: TRBV6-1
J gene: TRBJ1-3
D gene: TRBD1
clone size: few

CDR3 protein: CASSLDHQGGTDTQYF
CDR3 DNA: TGTGCCAGCAGCTTAGACCACCAAGGGGGGACAGATACGCAGTATTTT
V gene: TRBV7-9
J gene: TRBJ2-3
D gene: .
clone size: once

CDR3 protein: CASSMGQGRYTF
CDR3 DNA: TGTGCCAGCTCAATGGGACAGGGACGCTACACCTTC
V gene: TRBV18
J gene: TRBJ1-2
D gene: TRBD1
clone size: .

CDR3 protein: CASSSRQGNQPQHF
CDR3 DNA: TGTGCCAGCAGCAGCCGACAGGGGAATCAGCCCCAGCATTTT
V gene: TRBV21-1
J gene: TRBJ1-5
D gene: .
clone size: .

CDR3 protein: CASSQDGPPLHF
CDR3 DNA: TGCGCCAGCAGCCAAGATGGCCCACCCCTCCACTTT
V gene: TRBV4-1
J gene: TRBJ1-6
D gene: .
clone size: .

CDR3 protein: CASSLDRSNQPQHF
CDR3 DNA: TGTGCCAGCAGCTTGGACCGTAGCAATCAGCCCCAGCATTTT
V gene: TRBV5-4
J gene: TRBJ1-5
D gene: .
clone size: .

CDR3 protein: CASSRTGGGGYTF
CDR3 DNA: TGTGCCAGCAGCCGGACAGGGGGCGGCGGCTACACCTTC
V gene: TRBV5-8
J gene: TRBJ1-2
D gene: TRBD1
clone size: .

CDR3 protein: CASSSRRQGDTQYF
CDR3 DNA: TGTGCCAGCAGTTCTCGTCGACAGGGGGATACGCAGTATTTT
V gene: TRBV27
J gene: TRBJ2-3
D gene: TRBD1
clone size: .

CDR3 protein: CASSAGGGGYNTQYF
CDR3 DNA: TGTGCCAGCAGCGCCGGGGGCGGAGGCTACAATACGCAGTATTTT
V gene: TRBV9
J gene: TRBJ2-3
D gene: .
clone size: .

CDR3 protein: CASARRLAGGSITDTQYF
CDR3 DNA: TGTGCCAGTGCCAGGCGACTAGCGGGGGGATCTATCACAGATACGCAGTATTTT
V gene: TRBV2
J gene: TRBJ2-3
D gene: TRBD2
clone size: .

CDR3 protein: CASTPSRYYEQYF
CDR3 DNA: TGTGCCAGCACCCCTAGCCGCTACTACGAGCAGTACTTC
V gene: TRBV6-1
J gene: TRBJ2-7
D gene: .
clone size: .

CDR3 protein: CAISAQGAGGYTF
CDR3 DNA: TGTGCCATCAGCGCTCAGGGGGCGGGAGGCTACACCTTC
V gene: TRBV10-3
J gene: TRBJ1-2
D gene: TRBD1
clone size: .

CDR3 protein: CASSPHAAGYYGYTF
CDR3 DNA: TGTGCCAGCAGTCCACATGCGGCAGGGTACTATGGCTACACCTTC
V gene: TRBV6-5
J gene: TRBJ1-2
D gene: .
clone size: .

CDR3 protein: CASSIQWTRDTEAFF
CDR3 DNA: TGTGCCAGTAGTATACAATGGACGAGGGACACTGAAGCTTTCTTT
V gene: TRBV19
J gene: TRBJ1-1
D gene: .
clone size: few

CDR3 protein: CASSPFWGTSGGPENVQYF
CDR3 DNA: TGTGCCAGCAGCCCGTTTTGGGGGACTAGCGGGGGGCCGGAGAACGTGCAGTACTTC
V gene: TRBV4-2
J gene: TRBJ2-7
D gene: TRBD2
clone size: .

CDR3 protein: CASSFGPQAGGYTF
CDR3 DNA: TGTGCCAGCAGCTTCGGGCCACAGGCAGGGGGCTACACCTTC
V gene: TRBV7-2
J gene: TRBJ1-2
D gene: .
clone size: .

CDR3 protein: CASSPGVHIGETQYF
CDR3 DNA: TGTGCCAGCAGCCCGGGCGTCCATATTGGAGAGACCCAGTACTTC
V gene: TRBV11-3
J gene: TRBJ2-5
D gene: .
clone size: .

CDR3 protein: CASSYYIVPYEQYF
CDR3 DNA: TGTGCCAGCAGTTACTATATAGTCCCCTACGAGCAGTACTTC
V gene: TRBV6-6
J gene: TRBJ2-7
D gene: .
clone size: .

CDR3 protein: CASREALRHNSPLHF
CDR3 DNA: TGTGCCAGCAGAGAAGCCTTAAGGCATAATTCACCCCTCCACTTT
V gene: TRBV28
J gene: TRBJ1-6
D gene: .
clone size: .

CDR3 protein: CASRPDTHSGNTIYF
CDR3 DNA: TGCGCCAGCAGGCCTGACACACACTCTGGAAACACCATATATTTT
V gene: TRBV5-1
J gene: TRBJ1-3
D gene: .
clone size: .

CDR3 protein: CASSQDVGGAYEQYF
CDR3 DNA: TGTGCCAGCAGCCAAGACGTGGGGGGAGCCTACGAGCAGTACTTC
V gene: TRBV14
J gene: TRBJ2-7
D gene: .
clone size: .

CDR3 protein: CASSTQGERVGEKLFF
CDR3 DNA: TGTGCCAGCAGCACTCAGGGGGAGCGGGTTGGTGAAAAACTGTTTTTT
V gene: TRBV5-4
J gene: TRBJ1-4
D gene: TRBD1
clone size: .

CDR3 protein: CASSTQGELGNTIYF
CDR3 DNA: TGTGCCAGCAGCACCCAGGGGGAGCTTGGAAACACCATATATTTT
V gene: TRBV9
J gene: TRBJ1-3
D gene: TRBD1
clone size: once

CDR3 protein: CASSLAGTNTQYF
CDR3 DNA: TGTGCCAGCAGCTTAGCCGGGACGAATACGCAGTATTTT
V gene: TRBV7-9
J gene: TRBJ2-3
D gene: .
clone size: .

CDR3 protein: CASSPHPRSGGPYEQYF
CDR3 DNA: TGCGCCAGCAGTCCCCATCCTAGGTCTGGGGGCCCATACGAGCAGTACTTC
V gene: TRBV23-1
J gene: TRBJ2-7
D gene: .
clone size: .

CDR3 protein: CASSLVGFQPQHF
CDR3 DNA: TGTGCCAGCAGCTTAGTGGGGTTCCAGCCCCAGCATTTT
V gene: TRBV7-2
J gene: TRBJ1-5
D gene: .
clone size: .

CDR3 protein: CASSLKGRTEAFF
CDR3 DNA: TGTGCCAGTAGCCTCAAGGGTCGGACTGAAGCTTTCTTT
V gene: TRBV19
J gene: TRBJ1-1
D gene: .
clone size: .

CDR3 protein: CSVVGLAGGASYNEQFF
CDR3 DNA: TGCAGCGTTGTCGGACTAGCAGGGGGGGCATCCTACAATGAGCAGTTCTTC
V gene: TRBV29-1
J gene: TRBJ2-1
D gene: .
clone size: .

CDR3 protein: CASNSGQGMGQPQHF
CDR3 DNA: TGTGCCAGCAATTCTGGACAGGGCATGGGTCAGCCCCAGCATTTT
V gene: TRBV2
J gene: TRBJ1-5
D gene: TRBD1
clone size: .

CDR3 protein: CASSPLMNTEAFF
CDR3 DNA: TGTGCCAGCAGTCCCCTAATGAACACTGAAGCTTTCTTT
V gene: TRBV27
J gene: TRBJ1-1
D gene: .
clone size: .

CDR3 protein: CASSPRQVTGEKLFF
CDR3 DNA: TGTGCCAGCAGCCCCCGACAGGTCACGGGTGAAAAACTGTTTTTT
V gene: TRBV7-8
J gene: TRBJ1-4
D gene: .
clone size: .

CDR3 protein: CASSLGGAYTGELFF
CDR3 DNA: TGTGCCAGCAGCTTGGGGGGGGCGTACACCGGGGAGCTGTTTTTT
V gene: TRBV5-4
J gene: TRBJ2-2
D gene: .
clone size: .

CDR3 protein: CASTLSTGTITGELFF
CDR3 DNA: TGTGCCAGCACCCTTTCGACAGGGACGATAACCGGGGAGCTGTTTTTT
V gene: TRBV21-1
J gene: TRBJ2-2
D gene: .
clone size: .

CDR3 protein: CASSEDRGPGYEQYF
CDR3 DNA: TGTGCCAGCAGCGAAGACAGGGGACCTGGGTATGAGCAGTACTTC
V gene: TRBV21-1
J gene: TRBJ2-7
D gene: .
clone size: once

CDR3 protein: CASSVSGGRNEQFF
CDR3 DNA: TGTGCCAGCAGCGTTAGCGGGGGGAGGAATGAGCAGTTCTTC
V gene: TRBV9
J gene: TRBJ2-1
D gene: TRBD2
clone size: .

CDR3 protein: CASSSVARGEQYF
CDR3 DNA: TGTGCCAGCAGCTCGGTGGCTAGGGGTGAGCAGTACTTC
V gene: TRBV11-3
J gene: TRBJ2-7
D gene: .
clone size: .

CDR3 protein: CASSQGTQYF
CDR3 DNA: TGTGCCAGCAGTCAGGGGACCCAGTACTTC
V gene: TRBV2
J gene: TRBJ2-5
D gene: .
clone size: .

CDR3 protein: CASSDGQNPLSGYTF
CDR3 DNA: TGTGCCAGCAGCGACGGACAGAACCCACTGTCGGGCTACACCTTC
V gene: TRBV5-4
J gene: TRBJ1-2
D gene: .
clone size: .

CDR3 protein: CASSDRFYREALFF
CDR3 DNA: TGTGCCAGCAGTGACCGCTTTTACAGGGAAGCACTGTTTTTT
V gene: TRBV6-1
J gene: TRBJ1-4
D gene: .
clone size: .

CDR3 protein: CASSYSMWGTGNTIYF
CDR3 DNA: TGTGCCAGCAGTTACTCGATGTGGGGAACTGGAAACACCATATATTTT
V gene: TRBV6-5
J gene: TRBJ1-3
D gene: .
clone size: .

CDR3 protein: CASSLGQGFNEKLFF
CDR3 DNA: TGCGCCAGCAGCTTGGGACAGGGATTTAATGAAAAACTGTTTTTT
V gene: TRBV5-1
J gene: TRBJ1-4
D gene: TRBD1
clone size: .

CDR3 protein: CAWGDKGQPQHF
CDR3 DNA: TGTGCCTGGGGGGACAAGGGTCAGCCCCAGCATTTT
V gene: TRBV30
J gene: TRBJ1-5
D gene: .
clone size: few

CDR3 protein: CASSLTGVGYTF
CDR3 DNA: TGTGCCAGCAGTTTAACCGGTGTTGGCTACACCTTC
V gene: TRBV27
J gene: TRBJ1-2
D gene: .
clone size: few

CDR3 protein: CASSSGTGRYYEQYF
CDR3 DNA: TGTGCCAGCAGCTCCGGGACAGGGCGATACTACGAGCAGTACTTC
V gene: TRBV7-6
J gene: TRBJ2-7
D gene: TRBD1
clone size: once

CDR3 protein: CASSPATAYLNEKLFF
CDR3 DNA: TGTGCCAGCAGCCCGGCGACCGCGTACCTTAATGAAAAACTGTTTTTT
V gene: TRBV4-2
J gene: TRBJ1-4
D gene: .
clone size: .

CDR3 protein: CASSLGSLIYEQYF
CDR3 DNA: TGTGCCAGCAGCTTAGGATCCCTCATCTACGAGCAGTACTTC
V gene: TRBV7-9
J gene: TRBJ2-7
D gene: .
clone size: once

CDR3 protein: CASSVGVSGGAVDTQYF
CDR3 DNA: TGTGCCAGCAGCGTAGGGGTTAGCGGGGGGGCCGTTGATACGCAGTATTTT
V gene: TRBV9
J gene: TRBJ2-3
D gene: TRBD2
clone size: .

CDR3 protein: CAISADGEAGELFF
CDR3 DNA: TGTGCCATCAGTGCCGACGGGGAGGCCGGGGAGCTGTTTTTT
V gene: TRBV10-3
J gene: TRBJ2-2
D gene: .
clone size: .

CDR3 protein: CATTSGVTDTQYF
CDR3 DNA: TGTGCCACGACTAGCGGGGTCACAGATACGCAGTATTTT
V gene: TRBV15
J gene: TRBJ2-3
D gene: TRBD2
clone size: .